The entry below describes one T cell receptor beta chain. This sample was taken from a study of T cell responses to AZD1222 COVID-19 vaccine. Across the study: Doses given second, at about 4 or about 12 weeks, were pooled.

The protocol was immunoSEQ multiplex PCR, while the TCRdb copy is restricted to in-frame clones and leaves out a portion. Among about 130,000 clones listed, approximately 93% were seen once. Deletions cut 6 bases from V and 0 bases from J, with 12 bases between. The CDR3 spans 15 residues. CDR1 and CDR2 (germline): MNHNY, SVGAGI (reference sequence). The clonotype originates from an adult in good health. Sequenced material: peripheral blood, taken on day 0 of AZD1222 vaccination. The chain has TRBV6-6 and TRBJ1-3, with unresolved D. In DNA, the CDR3 is TGTGCCAGCAGCTCCTCTATGAGCTCTGGAAACACCATATATTTT. Protein: CASSSSMSSGNTIYF.